A single sample is the source of the 20 T cell receptor beta chains below, sequenced in a study of blood T cell repertoires in COVID-19. Some clones are missing from TCRdb's copy, which holds only in-frame ones; the method was immunoSEQ multiplex PCR. Of some 170,000 clones listed, about 88% were seen once; the top ten hold less than 20%. Sequenced: peripheral blood. The source is an elderly woman with acute or convalescent COVID-19.

The V call is TRBV27, the J call TRBJ2-4; a possible D gene is TRBD1 (5 bases). V lost 5 bases, J lost 2 bases, and 16 bases lay in between. This CDR3 has 16 amino acids. Germline CDR1 reads MNHEY; CDR2 reads SMNVEV (reference sequence). CDR3 protein: CASSPYLDSSKNIQYF. In DNA form, the CDR3 reads TGTGCCAGCAGTCCCTACCTTGACAGTTCCAAAAACATTCAGTACTTC.

This clone was seen once. V usage is TRBV29-1 and J usage is TRBJ2-5; tentatively, D is TRBD1 (6 bases). This CDR3 has 13 amino acids. V was cut by 7 bases and J by 4 bases, with 16 bases left in between. Germline-derived CDR1 and CDR2 are SQVTM and ANQGSEA. The CDR3 protein is CSGTGTLPETQYF. The CDR3 DNA reads as TGCAGCGGAACCGGGACACTCCCAGAGACCCAGTACTTC.

The CDR3 region is CALSPGRDINEQYF. In DNA, the CDR3 is TGTGCCTTAAGTCCAGGCAGGGACATCAACGAGCAGTACTTC. This chain connects TRBV10-3 to TRBJ2-7; D possibly corresponds to TRBD1 (6 bases). The CDR3 is made up of 14 amino acids. Per germline, CDR1 ENHRY and CDR2 SYGVKD. The V end lost 11 bases, the J end lost 5 bases, and 22 bases lay between the germline ends.

The chain combines TRBV25-1 with TRBJ1-1; maybe TRBD1 (5 bases). CDR3 size: 13 residues. The ends were cut back, 11 bases at V and 5 bases at J, with 18 bases in the middle. From germline, CDR1 is MGHDK and CDR2 SYGVNS. CDR3 nucleotides: TGTGCCCCCTTGGCAGGGCGGCGAACTGAAGCTTTCTTT. Encoded protein: CAPLAGRRTEAFF.

There are a few counts of this clone. In DNA, the CDR3 is TGTGCCAGCAGCAAAGAGTTCACAGGGGTGGGGCAATCAGCCCAGCATTTT. Translation gives CASSKEFTGVGQSAQHF. This sequence joins TRBV21-1 and TRBJ1-5; TRBD1, the table's D call, was not compared with the DNA. TRBV21-1 is described as a pseudogene. The CDR3 loop spans 17 amino acids.

The chain has TRBV10-3 and TRBJ1-4; 7 bases fit TRBD1. V dropped 3 bases and J dropped 0; count of bases not matched to a gene: 16. The CDR3 length is 20 residues. Germline V gene sequence: CDR1 ENHRY, CDR2 SYGVKD. CDR3: CAISDPTGQRGGATNEKLFF. The CDR3 DNA is TGTGCCATCAGTGACCCCACGGGACAGCGAGGAGGGGCAACTAATGAAAAACTGTTTTTT.

J is TRBJ1-5 and V is TRBV19; 11 bases match TRBD1. Germline lookup yields CDR1 LNHDA and CDR2 SQIVND (reference sequence). The CDR3 sequence is 15 residues long. V gave up 5 bases and J gave up 7 bases; unmatched junction bases: 7. The CDR3 is CASSEGQGVGQPQHF. As DNA, the CDR3 is TGTGCCAGTAGTGAGGGACAGGGGGTCGGACAGCCCCAGCATTTT.

The genes are TRBV29-1 and TRBJ2-1; 7 bases are shared with TRBD2. Germline V CDR1 and CDR2: SQVTM, ANQGSEA. CDR3 length: 14 residues. V trimming: 4 bases; J trimming: 4 bases; junction bases outside the gene matches: 7. This CDR3 reads CSVARTRQYNEQFF. CDR3 bases: TGCAGCGTTGCGAGGACTAGACAATACAATGAGCAGTTCTTC.

V usage is TRBV4-2 and J usage is TRBJ1-6; 7 nucleotides agree with TRBD1. Germline loops: CDR1 LGHNA, CDR2 YNFKEQ. The CDR3 loop spans 16 amino acids. V lost 4 bases to trimming and J lost 2 bases; unmatched junction nucleotides: 5. CDR3 DNA: TGTGCCAGCAGCCCCACAGACAGGGCCTATAATTCACCCCTCCACTTT. Protein: CASSPTDRAYNSPLHF.

The CDR3 reads CSVDDRHNYGYTF. Here the CDR3 DNA reads TGCAGCGTTGATGACAGGCATAACTATGGCTACACCTTC. The chain joins TRBV29-1 to TRBJ1-2, with D perhaps matching TRBD1 (6 bases). The CDR3 covers 13 residues. Germline values: CDR1 SQVTM, CDR2 ANQGSEA. Deletions cut 3 bases from V and 1 base from J, with 9 bases between.

This clone has just one count. The J gene is TRBJ2-3, the V gene TRBV19, with a tentative D call TRBD2 (6 bases). Germline assignment: CDR1 LNHDA and CDR2 SQIVND (reference sequence). V shed 7 bases and J shed 3 bases, with 14 bases lying between them. CDR3 size: 14 residues. As DNA, the CDR3 is TGTGCCAGTACGCCCGGAGGGTGGACAGATACGCAGTATTTT. Its protein product is CASTPGGWTDTQYF.

The rearrangement joins TRBV29-1 to TRBJ1-1; D is perhaps TRBD1 (6 bases). V dropped 2 bases and J dropped 4 bases, with 11 bases sitting between them. Germline V lookup: CDR1 SQVTM, CDR2 ANQGSEA. This CDR3 spans 13 amino acids. The CDR3 reads CSVEQGFGTEAFF. The CDR3 nucleotides read TGCAGCGTTGAACAGGGGTTTGGCACTGAAGCTTTCTTT.

The V call is TRBV19, the J call TRBJ2-2; the match to TRBD1 covers 8 bases. The CDR3 has 14 residues. V dropped 6 bases and J dropped 0; count of bases not matched to a gene: 0. Per the germline V gene, CDR1 is LNHDA and CDR2 is SQIVND (reference sequence). The CDR3 sequence: CASRTGANTGELFF. CDR3 DNA sequence: TGTGCCAGTAGGACAGGGGCGAACACCGGGGAGCTGTTTTTT.

This clone showed up just a few times. The chain has TRBV19 and TRBJ1-3; D gene unclear. The CDR3 runs to 15 residues. The V gene's germline CDR1 is LNHDA and CDR2 SQIVND (reference sequence). Trimming cost V 9 bases and J 0 bases, with 15 bases left between them. The CDR3, as DNA: TGTGCCAGCACAAGCAGGCAACTCTCTGGAAACACCATATATTTT. Its translation: CASTSRQLSGNTIYF. The full variable domain, rest sourced from reference TRBV19 and TRBJ1-3, is DGGITQSPKYLFRKEGQNVTLSCEQNLNHDAMYWYRQDPGQGLRLIYYSQIVNDFQKGDIAEGYSVSREKKESFPLTVTSAQKNPTAFYLCASTSRQLSGNTIYFGEGSWLTVV.

This clone showed up just a few times. The chain combines TRBV6-4 with TRBJ1-1; weak D call: TRBD1 (6 bases). V lost 3 bases, J lost 1 base, and 6 bases lay in between. Germline assignment: CDR1 MRHNA and CDR2 SNTAGT. This CDR3 comprises 13 residues. The DNA for the CDR3 is TGTGCCAGCAGTGAGGGGGCGAACACTGAAGCTTTCTTT. Its protein product is CASSEGANTEAFF.

V gene TRBV6-5 combines with J gene TRBJ1-1, with D perhaps matching TRBD1 (6 bases). The CDR3 is made up of 13 amino acids. Germline loops: CDR1 MNHEY, CDR2 SVGAGI. V was clipped by 5 bases and J by 4 bases, with 11 bases between them. The CDR3 sequence is CASSLQGVTEAFF. For the CDR3, the DNA is TGTGCCAGCAGTCTACAGGGTGTCACTGAAGCTTTCTTT.

The chain employs TRBV24-1 and TRBJ2-2, with D tentatively TRBD1 (6 bases). The V gene lost 7 bases and the J gene lost 7 bases, with 12 bases spanning the gap. The CDR3 has 13 amino acids. Germline lookup yields CDR1 KGHDR and CDR2 SFDVKD. The CDR3 spells CATSNRELGELFF. The DNA for the CDR3 is TGTGCCACCAGCAACAGGGAGCTCGGGGAGCTGTTTTTT.

This chain uses TRBV7-2 with TRBJ2-7, with 10 bases fitting TRBD1. The length of the CDR3 is 17 residues. The J segment lost 5 bases and the V segment lost 3 bases, leaving 13 bases of the junction unmatched. Germline V CDR1 and CDR2: SGHTA, FQGNSA. The CDR3 DNA reads as TGTGCCAGCAGCTTCTCACAGGACGGGACAGGGGAAGACGAGCAGTACTTC. Its translation is CASSFSQDGTGEDEQYF.

The rearrangement links TRBV6-2 or TRBV6-3 to TRBJ1-2, with 9 bases fitting TRBD1. V gave up 4 bases and J gave up 4 bases; unmatched junction bases: 7. This CDR3 region has 15 residues. The germline gives CDR1 MNHEY, CDR2 SVGEGT. Here the CDR3 reads CASSSRDRVVYGYTF. CDR3 nucleotide sequence: TGTGCCAGCAGTTCCCGGGACAGGGTCGTCTATGGCTACACCTTC.

The chain has TRBV2 and TRBJ2-7; 8 nucleotides match TRBD1. Germline CDR1 reads SNHLY; CDR2 reads FYNNEI. CDR3 length: 12 amino acids. V lost 5 bases and J lost 4; bases outside the gene matches: 1. The CDR3 loop is CASSRQGYEQYF. The CDR3 nucleotides are TGTGCCAGCAGTAGACAGGGGTACGAGCAGTACTTC.